These 6 T cell receptor beta chains came from one sample sequenced in a study of OX40 agonist ivuxolimab in advanced cancers. Measured with immunoSEQ multiplex PCR; TCRdb has only the in-frame clones, and not every one. The table shows 75,000 to 95,000 clones, with 85% to 90% occurring only once. Sequencing used CD4+ or CD8+ T cells sorted from blood, obtained in a trial of the OX40 agonist ivuxolimab. Every receptor here comes from an adult with an advanced solid tumor such as melanoma, head and neck, liver or kidney cancer.

The chain uses TRBV29-1 and TRBJ1-4, with D possibly matching TRBD1 (6 bases). This CDR3 has 16 amino acids. The ends were cut back, 0 bases at V and 6 bases at J, with 17 bases in the middle. Germline lookup yields CDR1 SQVTM and CDR2 ANQGSEA. The CDR3 loop is CSVEDNVGGSDEKLFF. The CDR3, as DNA: TGCAGCGTTGAAGATAACGTGGGGGGCTCGGATGAAAAACTGTTTTTT.

This clone showed up just once. This chain connects TRBV10-3 to TRBJ1-3; 12 bases fit TRBD1. The CDR3 length is 15 residues. J gave up 4 bases and V 10 bases, and 8 bases lay outside the gene matches. Germline CDR1 is ENHRY and CDR2 is SYGVKD. The CDR3 DNA follows: TGTGCCACCACGGGACAGGGGGCCTCGGGAAACACCATATATTTT. Encoded protein: CATTGQGASGNTIYF.

The sample holds a few counts of this clone. The chain has TRBV7-9 and TRBJ2-7; TRBD1 agrees at 10 bases. Germline CDR1 SEHNR, CDR2 FQNEAQ (reference sequence). J lost 5 bases, V lost 5 bases, and 9 bases had no gene match. This CDR3 spans 15 amino acids. The CDR3 bases are TGTGCCAGCAGCGATACGGACAGGGGGGTCCACGAGCAGTACTTC. Amino acid sequence: CASSDTDRGVHEQYF.

There are a few counts of this clone. The chain joins TRBV10-1 to TRBJ2-2; D is undetermined. V was clipped by 5 bases and J by 5 bases, with 6 bases between them. Germline CDR1 is WNHNN and CDR2 is SYGVQD (reference sequence). CDR3 size: 12 residues. The CDR3 nucleotides read TGCGCCAGCAGTACAGTGACCGGGGAGCTGTTTTTT. It encodes CASSTVTGELFF.

The chain couples TRBV5-1 to TRBJ2-7; TRBD2 matches at 14 bases. V lost 3 bases to trimming and J lost 0 bases; unmatched junction nucleotides: 2. This CDR3 is built from 16 residues. Germline V gene sequence: CDR1 SGHRS, CDR2 YFSETQ. As DNA, the CDR3 is TGCGCCAGCAGCTGGGGGACTAGCGGGGGCTCCTACGAGCAGTACTTC. Translated: CASSWGTSGGSYEQYF.

The CDR3 reads CASSYSKTLTEAFF. The CDR3 nucleotides read TGTGCCAGCAGTTACTCGAAGACCCTAACCGAAGCTTTCTTT. V and J are TRBV6-6 and TRBJ1-1; the D is unclear. Trimming removed 0 bases at V and 8 bases at J, with 13 bases between. The CDR3 covers 14 residues. Germline-derived CDR1 and CDR2 are MNHNY and SVGAGI (reference sequence).